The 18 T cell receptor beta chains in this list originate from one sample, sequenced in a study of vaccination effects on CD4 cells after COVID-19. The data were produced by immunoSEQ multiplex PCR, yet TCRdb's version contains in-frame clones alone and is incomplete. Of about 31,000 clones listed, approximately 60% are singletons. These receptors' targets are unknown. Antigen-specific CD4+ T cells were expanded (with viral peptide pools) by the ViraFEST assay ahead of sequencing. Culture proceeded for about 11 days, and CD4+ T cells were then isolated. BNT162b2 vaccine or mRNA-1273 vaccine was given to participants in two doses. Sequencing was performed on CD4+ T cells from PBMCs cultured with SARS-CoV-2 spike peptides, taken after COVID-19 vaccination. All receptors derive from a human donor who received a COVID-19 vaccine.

The CDR3 region has the DNA TGTGCCACCAGCAGGCGGGGACTAGCGGAGAGCTCCTACAATGAGCAGTTCTTC. Translating it yields CATSRRGLAESSYNEQFF. This rearrangement joins TRBV15 to TRBJ2-1; 11 bases are shared with TRBD2. CDR1 and CDR2 from the germline V gene are LNHNV and YYDKDF (reference sequence). The CDR3 contains 18 residues. J gave up 0 bases and V 3 bases, and 7 bases lay outside the gene matches.

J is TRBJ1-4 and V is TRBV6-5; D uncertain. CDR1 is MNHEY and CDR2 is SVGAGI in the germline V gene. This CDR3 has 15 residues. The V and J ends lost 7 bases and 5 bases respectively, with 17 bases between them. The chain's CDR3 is CASTLERRENEKLFF. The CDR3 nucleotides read TGTGCCAGCACCTTAGAGAGACGGGAGAATGAAAAACTGTTTTTT.

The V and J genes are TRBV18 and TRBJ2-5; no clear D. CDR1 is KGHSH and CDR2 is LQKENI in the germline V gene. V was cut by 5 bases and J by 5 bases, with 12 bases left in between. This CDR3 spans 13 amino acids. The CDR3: CASSSFVTETQYF. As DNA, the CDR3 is TGTGCCAGCTCATCCTTTGTCACGGAGACCCAGTACTTC.

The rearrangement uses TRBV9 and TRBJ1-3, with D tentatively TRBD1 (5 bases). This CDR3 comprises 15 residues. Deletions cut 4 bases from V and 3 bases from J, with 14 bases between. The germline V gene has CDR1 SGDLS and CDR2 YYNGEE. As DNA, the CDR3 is TGTGCCAGCAGCCCGAGTGGGGCGGGTGGAAACACCATATATTTT. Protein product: CASSPSGAGGNTIYF.

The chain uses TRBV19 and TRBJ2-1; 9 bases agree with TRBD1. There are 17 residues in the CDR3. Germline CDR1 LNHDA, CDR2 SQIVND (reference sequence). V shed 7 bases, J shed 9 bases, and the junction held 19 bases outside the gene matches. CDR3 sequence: CASNRVGLGQGIREQFF. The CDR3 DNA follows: TGTGCCAGTAATCGGGTGGGGCTGGGACAGGGTATTCGTGAGCAGTTCTTC.

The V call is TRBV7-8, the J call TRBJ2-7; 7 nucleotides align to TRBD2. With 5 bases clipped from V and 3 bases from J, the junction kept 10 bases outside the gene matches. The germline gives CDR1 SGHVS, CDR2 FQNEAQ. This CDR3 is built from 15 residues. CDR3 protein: CASSLVGGLIYEQYF. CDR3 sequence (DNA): TGTGCCAGCAGCCTCGTGGGGGGACTAATCTACGAGCAGTACTTC.

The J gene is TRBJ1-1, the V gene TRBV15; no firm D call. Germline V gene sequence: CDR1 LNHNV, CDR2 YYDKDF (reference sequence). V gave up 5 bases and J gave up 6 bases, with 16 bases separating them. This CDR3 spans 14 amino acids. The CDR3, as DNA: TGTGCCACCAGCGGACCACTGAGGGAGGCTGAAGCTTTCTTT. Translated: CATSGPLREAEAFF.

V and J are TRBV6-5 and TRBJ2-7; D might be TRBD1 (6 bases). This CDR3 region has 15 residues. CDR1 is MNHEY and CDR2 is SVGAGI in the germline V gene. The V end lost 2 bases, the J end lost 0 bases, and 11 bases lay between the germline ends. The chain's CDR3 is CASSYDQGPSYEQYF. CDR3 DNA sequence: TGTGCCAGCAGTTACGATCAGGGGCCCTCCTACGAGCAGTACTTC.

The CDR3 DNA is TGTGCCAGCAGTGAGACTGCAGATACGCAGTATTTT. This translates into CASSETADTQYF. The chain links TRBV25-1 to TRBJ2-3; D remains unclear. The ends were cut back, 3 bases at V and 4 bases at J, with 5 bases in the middle. CDR3 length: 12 amino acids. Germline V CDR1 and CDR2: MGHDK, SYGVNS.

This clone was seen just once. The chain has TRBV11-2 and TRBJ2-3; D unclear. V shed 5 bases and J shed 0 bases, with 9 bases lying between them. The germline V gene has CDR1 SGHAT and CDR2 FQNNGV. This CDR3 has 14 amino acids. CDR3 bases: TGTGCCAGCAGCAAGCTCAGGAGCACAGATACGCAGTATTTT. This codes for CASSKLRSTDTQYF.

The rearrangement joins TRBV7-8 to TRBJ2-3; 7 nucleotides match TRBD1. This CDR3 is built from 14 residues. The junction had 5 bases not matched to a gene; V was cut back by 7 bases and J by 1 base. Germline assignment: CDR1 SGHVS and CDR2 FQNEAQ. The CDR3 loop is CASNLGQRTDTQYF. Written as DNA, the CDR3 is TGTGCCAGCAACTTGGGACAGCGCACAGATACGCAGTATTTT.

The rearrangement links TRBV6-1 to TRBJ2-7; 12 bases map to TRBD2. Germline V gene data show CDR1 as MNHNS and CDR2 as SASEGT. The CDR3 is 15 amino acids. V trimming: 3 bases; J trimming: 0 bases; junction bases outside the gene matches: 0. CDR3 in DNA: TGTGCCAGCAGTGAGGGACTAGCGGGCTCCTACGAGCAGTACTTC. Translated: CASSEGLAGSYEQYF.

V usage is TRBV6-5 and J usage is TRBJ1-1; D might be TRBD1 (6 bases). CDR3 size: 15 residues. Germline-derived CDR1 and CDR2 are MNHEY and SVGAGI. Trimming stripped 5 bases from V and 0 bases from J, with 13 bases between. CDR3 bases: TGTGCCAGCAGTAAGCAGGGGCAGATGAACACTGAAGCTTTCTTT. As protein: CASSKQGQMNTEAFF.

The DNA for the CDR3 is TGTGCCACCAGCAGAGATATCAGCGGGGCGTACAATGAGCAGTTCTTC. It specifies CATSRDISGAYNEQFF. The J gene is TRBJ2-1, the V gene TRBV15; TRBD2 agrees at 7 bases. The CDR3 has 16 amino acids. After removal of 0 bases from V and 4 bases from J, the junction contained 6 bases not matched to a gene. The germline CDR1 and CDR2 sequences are LNHNV and YYDKDF (reference sequence). Full variable domain (missing parts from reference TRBV15 and TRBJ2-1): DAMVIQNPRYQVTQFGKPVTLSCSQTLNHNVMYWYQQKSSQAPKLLFHYYDKDFNNEADTPDNFQSRRPNTSFCFLDIRSPGLGDTAMYLCATSRDISGAYNEQFFGPGTRLTVL.

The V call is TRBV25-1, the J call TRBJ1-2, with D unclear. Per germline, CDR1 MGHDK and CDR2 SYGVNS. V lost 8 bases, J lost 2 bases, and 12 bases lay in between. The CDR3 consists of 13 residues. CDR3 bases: TGTGCCAGCTCCCCGAGGGTAAACTATGGCTACACCTTC. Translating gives CASSPRVNYGYTF.

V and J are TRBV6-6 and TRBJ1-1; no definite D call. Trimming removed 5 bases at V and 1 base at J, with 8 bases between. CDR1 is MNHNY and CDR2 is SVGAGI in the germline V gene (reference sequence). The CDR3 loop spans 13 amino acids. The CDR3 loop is CASSHLRNTEAFF. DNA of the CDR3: TGTGCCAGCAGTCATCTGAGGAACACTGAAGCTTTCTTT.

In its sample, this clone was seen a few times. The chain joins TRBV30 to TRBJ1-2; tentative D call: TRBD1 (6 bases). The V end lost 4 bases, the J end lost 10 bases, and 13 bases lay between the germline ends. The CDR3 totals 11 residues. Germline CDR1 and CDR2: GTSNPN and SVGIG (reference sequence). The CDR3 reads CAWTATGTYTF. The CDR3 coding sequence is TGTGCCTGGACAGCCACAGGGACCTACACCTTC. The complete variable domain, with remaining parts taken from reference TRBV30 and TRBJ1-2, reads SQTIHQWPATLVQPVGSPLSLECTVEGTSNPNLYWYRQAAGRGLQLLFYSVGIGQISSEVPQNLSASRPQDRQFILSSKKLLLSDSGFYLCAWTATGTYTFGSGTRLTVV.

The CDR3 DNA is TGTGCCAGCAGGGGGACAGGGCGGGGGAACACTGAAGCTTTCTTT. Protein product: CASRGTGRGNTEAFF. The chain employs TRBV2 and TRBJ1-1, with 9 bases identical to TRBD1. This CDR3 region has 15 residues. The V gene's germline CDR1 is SNHLY and CDR2 FYNNEI. Germline trimming cut 6 bases from V and 1 base from J; bases unmatched to any gene: 6.